This TCR beta chain stems from a study of blood T cell repertoires in COVID-19. Germline V gene data show CDR1 as LGHDT and CDR2 as YNNKEL (reference sequence). The CDR3 has 17 amino acids. The V end was cut by 3 bases, the J end by 7 bases, with 24 bases between. As originally analysed: Amplification with reference gene primers provided the estimates of nucleated cell counts. Here immunoSEQ multiplex PCR was the method, and the copy in TCRdb shows in-frame clones only, minus some. The V and J calls and clone size are taken from that table; D and trimming were inferred from the DNA. The sample carries a few hundred thousand clones, 70% to 90% recorded once.

Source material: PBMCs or T cells enriched from blood (not recorded which). The rearrangement links TRBV3-1 (or the pseudogene TRBV3-2) to TRBJ1-1; D may be TRBD1 (6 bases). The sequence derives from a man aged 25 to 40 who had recovered from COVID-19. CDR3 DNA sequence: TGTGCCAGCAGCCACCGAGACCTCAGGGGAGAGGGCATTGAAGCTTTCTTT. Amino acid sequence: CASSHRDLRGEGIEAFF.